A selection of T cell receptor beta chains follows, all from one sample in a study of ipilimumab plus nivolumab after autologous stem cell transplantation. Sequenced by immunoSEQ multiplex PCR; TCRdb stores in-frame clones only, minus some. The repertoire includes 15,000 to 20,000 clones, approximately 85% of them detected once, and less than 8% sits in the top ten. The sample consisted of PBMCs, taken in a trial of ipilimumab plus nivolumab as post-transplant consolidation. These receptors were obtained from a male donor with diffuse large B-cell lymphoma. Each CDR3 is given with its conserved first and last residue. A D gene is named only where the DNA matches it firmly. Not every row has a clone size; where given, it reads once, few, many or a size class.

v_call	d_call	j_call	clone_size	cdr3_length	cdr3_aa	cdr3_nt
TRBV19	TRBD1	TRBJ1-5	NA	17	CASSMRTTGWNAQPQHF	TGTGCCAGTAGTATGCGCACGACAGGGTGGAATGCTCAGCCCCAGCATTTT
TRBV28	NA	TRBJ1-6	NA	15	CASTLPHRANSPLHF	TGTGCCAGCACCCTGCCCCACAGGGCCAATTCACCCCTCCACTTT
TRBV9	NA	TRBJ2-5	NA	15	CASSPTGTAQETQYF	TGTGCCAGCAGCCCTACCGGGACCGCCCAAGAGACCCAGTACTTC
TRBV11-2	NA	TRBJ2-1	NA	17	CASSLELWGDSYNEQFF	TGTGCCAGCAGCTTAGAACTCTGGGGCGACTCCTACAATGAGCAGTTCTTC
TRBV6-1	NA	TRBJ2-3	NA	14	CASSATGLPDTQYF	TGTGCCAGCAGTGCCACCGGATTGCCAGATACGCAGTATTTT
TRBV4-3	NA	TRBJ2-5	NA	13	CASSPTDGATQYF	TGCGCCAGCAGCCCGACCGATGGCGCCACCCAGTACTTC
TRBV10-1	NA	TRBJ1-1	few	15	CASATQGLGPREAFF	TGCGCCAGCGCAACTCAGGGACTCGGGCCCCGCGAAGCTTTCTTT
TRBV5-6	NA	TRBJ1-5	NA	12	CASTSENQPQHF	TGTGCCAGCACCTCGGAGAATCAGCCCCAGCATTTT
TRBV4-2	NA	TRBJ2-7	NA	15	CASSRNRDGRNEQYF	TGTGCCAGCAGCCGGAACAGGGATGGAAGGAACGAGCAGTACTTC
TRBV2	TRBD2	TRBJ2-5	NA	15	CASRTGATSGLTQYF	TGTGCCAGCAGGACGGGGGCGACTAGCGGCTTGACCCAGTACTTC
TRBV6-5	TRBD1	TRBJ1-6	NA	14	CASSTGAYNSPLHF	TGTGCCAGCAGTACAGGGGCCTATAATTCACCCCTCCACTTT
TRBV5-1	NA	TRBJ1-6	few	13	CASSPRDGPPLHF	TGCGCCAGCAGCCCCCGGGACGGCCCTCCCCTCCACTTT
TRBV2	NA	TRBJ2-3	NA	12	CASSGRTSQWYF	TGTGCCAGCAGTGGTAGGACATCCCAGTGGTATTTT
TRBV19	TRBD1	TRBJ1-5	NA	13	CATLGQGNQPQHF	TGTGCCACCCTTGGACAGGGGAATCAGCCCCAGCATTTT
TRBV7-2	TRBD2	TRBJ2-5	NA	17	CASSLDLAGGKKETQYF	TGTGCCAGCAGCTTAGACCTAGCGGGGGGGAAGAAAGAGACCCAGTACTTC
TRBV2	TRBD1	TRBJ1-4	NA	15	CASRDWTGLNEKLFF	TGTGCCAGCAGAGATTGGACAGGGCTTAATGAAAAACTGTTTTTT
TRBV13	NA	TRBJ2-3	NA	12	CASSVNRNTQYF	TGTGCCAGCAGCGTAAATAGGAATACGCAGTATTTT
TRBV5-4	NA	TRBJ1-1	NA	14	CASSLAVMNTEAFF	TGTGCCAGCAGCTTGGCTGTAATGAACACTGAAGCTTTCTTT
TRBV10-3	NA	TRBJ2-5	NA	13	CACRGRLEETQYF	TGTGCCTGCCGGGGCCGTTTAGAAGAGACCCAGTACTTC
TRBV5-3	NA	TRBJ2-5	NA	16	CARSLKMQGKRETQYF	TGTGCCAGAAGCTTGAAGATGCAGGGGAAGAGAGAGACCCAGTACTTC
TRBV7-2	TRBD2	TRBJ2-7	NA	15	CASSFQLAGAYEQYF	TGTGCCAGCAGCTTCCAACTAGCGGGGGCCTACGAGCAGTACTTC
TRBV19	TRBD1	TRBJ1-4	NA	14	CASSPGQGDEKLFF	TGTGCCAGTAGTCCTGGACAGGGAGACGAAAAACTGTTTTTT
TRBV7-9	NA	TRBJ1-2	NA	14	CASSHPGSNYGYTF	TGTGCCAGCAGCCATCCGGGCAGTAACTATGGCTACACCTTC
TRBV11-2	NA	TRBJ1-5	NA	14	CASSLSDRRQPQHF	TGTGCCAGCAGCTTATCCGATAGGAGGCAGCCCCAGCATTTT
TRBV15	NA	TRBJ1-4	once	14	CATSAQAAFEKLFF	TGTGCCACCAGCGCCCAGGCGGCATTTGAAAAACTGTTTTTT